Here is one T cell receptor beta chain with its context. This entry belongs to a study of blood T cell repertoires in COVID-19. Study overall: The United States, Italy and Spain supplied acute and convalescent COVID-19 samples.

Cohort 3 donors counted as recovered after two negative PCRs, clearance, or resolved symptoms. This CDR3 spans 16 amino acids. V was clipped by 6 bases and J by 0 bases; unmatched bases: 6. Germline V CDR1 and CDR2: KGHDR, SFDVKD. Assay: immunoSEQ multiplex PCR; the TCRdb copy retains only in-frame clones and omits some. In the table there are almost 200,000 clones, roughly nine tenths of which are singletons. The genes are TRBV24-1 and TRBJ2-1; TRBD1 matches 8 bases. The sequencing input was PBMCs or T cells enriched from blood (not recorded which). The receptor was isolated from a woman aged 18-29 years who had recovered from COVID-19. The CDR3 DNA sequence: TGTGCCACCAGTTCTCGGACAGGGAGCTCCTACAATGAGCAGTTCTTC. This sequence encodes CATSSRTGSSYNEQFF.